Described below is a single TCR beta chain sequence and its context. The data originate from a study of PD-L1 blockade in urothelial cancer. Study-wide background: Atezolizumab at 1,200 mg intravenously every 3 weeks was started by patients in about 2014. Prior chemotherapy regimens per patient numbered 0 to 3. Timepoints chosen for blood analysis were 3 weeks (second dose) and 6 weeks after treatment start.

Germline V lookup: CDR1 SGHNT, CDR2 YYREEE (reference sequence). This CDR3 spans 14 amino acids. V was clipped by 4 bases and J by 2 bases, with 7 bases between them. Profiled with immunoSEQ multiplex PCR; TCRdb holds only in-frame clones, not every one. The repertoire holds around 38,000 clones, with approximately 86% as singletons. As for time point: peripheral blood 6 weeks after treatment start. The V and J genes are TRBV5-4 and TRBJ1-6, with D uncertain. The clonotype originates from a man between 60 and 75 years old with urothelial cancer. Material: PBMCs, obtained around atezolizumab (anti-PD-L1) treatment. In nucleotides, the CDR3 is TGTGCCAGCAGCAGGAGCCCCTATAATTCACCCCTCCACTTT. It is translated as CASSRSPYNSPLHF.